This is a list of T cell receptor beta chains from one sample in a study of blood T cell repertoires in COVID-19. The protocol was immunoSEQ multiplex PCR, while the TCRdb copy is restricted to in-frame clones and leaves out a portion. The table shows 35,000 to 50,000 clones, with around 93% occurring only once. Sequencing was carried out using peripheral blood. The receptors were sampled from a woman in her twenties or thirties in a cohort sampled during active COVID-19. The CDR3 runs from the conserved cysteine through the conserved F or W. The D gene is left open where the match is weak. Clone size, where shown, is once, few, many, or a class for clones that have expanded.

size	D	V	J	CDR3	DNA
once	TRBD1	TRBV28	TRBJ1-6	CASSRDRINSPLHF	TGTGCCAGCAGCCGGGACAGGATTAATTCACCCCTCCACTTT
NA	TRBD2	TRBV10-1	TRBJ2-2	CASSDLLAGVDTGELFF	TGCGCCAGCAGTGACCTCCTAGCGGGAGTTGACACCGGGGAGCTGTTTTTT
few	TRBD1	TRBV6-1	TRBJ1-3	CASSAWGQGGSGNTIYF	TGTGCCAGCAGTGCATGGGGACAGGGGGGCTCTGGAAACACCATATATTTT
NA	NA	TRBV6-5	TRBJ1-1	CASKGDTMNTEAFF	TGTGCCAGCAAAGGGGACACCATGAACACTGAAGCTTTCTTT
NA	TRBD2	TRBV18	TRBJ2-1	CASSTLAGTNNEQFF	TGTGCCAGCTCGACCTTAGCGGGAACGAACAATGAGCAGTTCTTC
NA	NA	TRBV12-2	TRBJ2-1	CASRLMVAGPVREQFF	TGTGCAAGTCGCTTAATGGTAGCGGGACCGGTCCGTGAGCAGTTCTTC
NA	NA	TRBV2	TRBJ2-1	CAGKGRSGGDNEQFF	TGTGCCGGGAAGGGGCGTAGCGGAGGGGATAATGAGCAGTTCTTC
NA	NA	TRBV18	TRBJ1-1	CASSRDTYTEAFF	TGTGCCAGCTCTCGGGACACGTACACTGAAGCTTTCTTT
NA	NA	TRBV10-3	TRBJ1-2	CAISARTENYGYTF	TGTGCCATCAGTGCCAGGACAGAGAACTATGGCTACACCTTC
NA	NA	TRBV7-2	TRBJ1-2	CASSLDMVGVDGYTF	TGTGCCAGCAGCCTGGACATGGTAGGGGTAGATGGCTACACCTTC
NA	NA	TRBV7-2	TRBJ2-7	CASSLSSRVEQYF	TGTGCCAGCAGCTTATCTTCCAGGGTCGAGCAGTACTTC
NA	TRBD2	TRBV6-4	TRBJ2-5	CASSDSVRVAGVVETQYF	TGTGCCAGCAGTGACTCTGTCAGGGTAGCGGGAGTGGTAGAGACCCAGTACTTC
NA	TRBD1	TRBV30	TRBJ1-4	CAWSALGQGSNEKLFF	TGTGCCTGGAGTGCCCTGGGACAGGGGTCTAATGAAAAACTGTTTTTT
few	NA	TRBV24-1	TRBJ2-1	CATSDNGRGNEQFF	TGTGCCACCAGTGATAACGGGAGAGGCAATGAGCAGTTCTTC
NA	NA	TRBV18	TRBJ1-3	CASSPFEGNTIYF	TGTGCCAGCTCACCATTCGAGGGAAACACCATATATTTT
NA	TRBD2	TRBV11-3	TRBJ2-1	CASSSRTSGSYNEQFF	TGTGCCAGCAGTTCCCGGACTAGCGGCTCCTACAATGAGCAGTTCTTC
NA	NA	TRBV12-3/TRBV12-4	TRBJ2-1	CASIESPGSEQFF	TGTGCCAGCATCGAGAGCCCCGGGAGTGAGCAGTTCTTC
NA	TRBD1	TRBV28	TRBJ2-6	CASSSGQGMTGANVLTF	TGTGCCAGCAGCTCGGGACAGGGAATGACAGGGGCCAACGTCCTGACTTTC
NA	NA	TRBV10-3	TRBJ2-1	CATDPGTRRGNEQFF	TGTGCCACCGACCCTGGGACTCGCCGGGGGAATGAGCAGTTCTTC
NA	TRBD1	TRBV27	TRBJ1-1	CASSLTQGAPGTEAFF	TGTGCCAGCAGTTTAACACAGGGGGCGCCGGGCACTGAAGCTTTCTTT
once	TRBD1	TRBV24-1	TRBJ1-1	CATSDPGTGKTEAFF	TGTGCCACCAGTGACCCCGGGACAGGGAAGACTGAAGCTTTCTTT
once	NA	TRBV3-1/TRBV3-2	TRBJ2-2	CASSQGRFASNTGELFF	TGTGCCAGCAGCCAAGGTCGGTTCGCCTCGAACACCGGGGAGCTGTTTTTT
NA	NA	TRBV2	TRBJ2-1	CASRDSRGYNEQFF	TGTGCCAGCAGAGATTCCCGGGGCTACAATGAGCAGTTCTTC
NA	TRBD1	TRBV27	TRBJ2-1	CASSWTGEQFF	TGTGCCAGCAGCTGGACAGGGGAGCAGTTCTTC
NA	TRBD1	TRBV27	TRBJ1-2	CASTPARTGANYVYGYTF	TGTGCCAGCACTCCTGCCCGAACAGGGGCTAATTACGTCTATGGCTACACCTTC
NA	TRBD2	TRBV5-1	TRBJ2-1	CASSSGEGYNEQFF	TGCGCCAGCAGTAGCGGGGAGGGTTACAATGAGCAGTTCTTC
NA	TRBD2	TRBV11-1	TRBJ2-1	CASSYTSGRAGVEQFF	TGTGCCAGCAGCTACACTAGCGGGAGGGCCGGGGTTGAGCAGTTCTTC
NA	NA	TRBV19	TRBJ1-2	CASNEQPQYSNYGYTF	TGTGCCAGTAACGAACAGCCCCAGTATTCTAACTATGGCTACACCTTC
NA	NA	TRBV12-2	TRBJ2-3	CASRLAFCGSGGTDTQYF	TGTGCAAGTCGCTTAGCTTTCTGCGGGAGTGGAGGCACAGATACGCAGTATTTT
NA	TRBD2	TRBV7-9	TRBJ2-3	CASSPRTSGNTDTQYF	TGTGCCAGCAGCCCTCGGACTAGCGGGAACACAGATACGCAGTATTTT
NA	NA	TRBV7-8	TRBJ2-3	CASRVLDPRDTQYF	TGTGCCAGCAGGGTTCTCGATCCGCGCGATACGCAGTATTTT
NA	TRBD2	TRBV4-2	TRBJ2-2	CASSQDNRMGGSRATGELFF	TGTGCCAGCAGCCAAGATAATCGTATGGGCGGGAGTCGGGCCACCGGGGAGCTGTTTTTT
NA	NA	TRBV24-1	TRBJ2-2	CATSDLRDTGELFF	TGTGCCACCAGTGATTTGCGGGACACCGGGGAGCTGTTTTTT